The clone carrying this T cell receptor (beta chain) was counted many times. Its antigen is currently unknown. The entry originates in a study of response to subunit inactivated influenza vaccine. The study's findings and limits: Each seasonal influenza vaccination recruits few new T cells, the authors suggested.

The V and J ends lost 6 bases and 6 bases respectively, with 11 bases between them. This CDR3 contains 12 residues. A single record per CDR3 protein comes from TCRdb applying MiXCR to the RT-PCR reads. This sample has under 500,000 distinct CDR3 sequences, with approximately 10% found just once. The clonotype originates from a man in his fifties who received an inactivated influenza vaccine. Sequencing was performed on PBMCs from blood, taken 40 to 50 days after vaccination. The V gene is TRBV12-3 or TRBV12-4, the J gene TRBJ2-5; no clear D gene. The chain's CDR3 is CASSPVGQTQYF. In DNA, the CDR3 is TGTGCCAGCAGCCCGGTCGGCCAGACCCAGTACTTC.